This T cell receptor (beta chain) is from a study of shared clonotypes between healthy human individuals (dated by TCRdb to the early 2020s). Background for the entire study: A few men and two women, aged 18 to 49 years, made up the cohort. For each donor, CD4 naive and CD4 memory were each given three plates, CD8 naive was given two plates, and CD8 memory was given one plate. Between about 0.85 and 9.5 billion PBMCs per donor were obtained by leukapheresis. The study deeply sequenced blood TCR repertoires of about 5 healthy adults to estimate repertoire size and the extent of clonotype sharing between individuals. To increase sequencing depth and limit assay-specific biases, TCR repertoire library preparation and sequencing were carried out by different laboratories using diverse techniques.

CD8 naive samples consisted of CD45RO-negative cells that were positively selected for CCR7, yielding a CD45RA+CCR7+ population without TemRA cells. The donors were healthy, HIV-negative adults who had no recently reported acute infections or vaccinations. All donors were Caucasian adults living in Nashville, Tennessee, USA. Blood was collected by leukapheresis, and PBMCs were isolated by Ficoll-Histopaque density gradient centrifugation and then cryopreserved in liquid nitrogen vapor phase. Analytical flow cytometry was used to check the purity and quantity of each magnetically sorted T cell population. Genomic DNA was isolated from each sorted fraction and quantified by UV absorbance on a Nanodrop 2000c. The CDR3 runs 15 amino acids, cysteine and phenylalanine included. Only CDR3 DNA remains: 45 bases, in frame from the first base. CDR1 is given as SEHNR and CDR2 as FQNEAQ, both from the germline V gene (reference sequence). The germline V and J ends show losses of 1 base and 5 bases respectively, and no gene match explains 5 bases of the junction.

Overall study results and their limits: Clonotypes shared by all four sorted-subset donors showed higher generation probabilities than non-shared clonotypes. About 5% of naive CD4, roughly 3.6% of naive CD8, 2.3% of memory CD4, and around 0.4% of memory CD8 clonotypes were shared across a handful of donors. Sampling was restricted to blood, and TCR repertoires in tissues likely differ from the TCR repertoires found in blood. Rarefaction of sorted-subset datasets indicated incomplete sequencing despite the large sequencing depth. The genetic and exposure-history diversity represented was limited by the small number of donors. Naive subsets generally had larger estimated clonotype richness than memory subsets did. Based on pairwise subsampling, the degree of clonotype sharing among donors was expected to be affected by sequencing depth.

TCR CDR3 regions were amplified from genomic DNA by multiplex PCR using the deep immunoSEQ assay. Extracted genomic DNA from each cell subset was spread evenly across all wells of several immunoSEQ 96-well plates, with each plate serving as a replicate. Each replicate PCR for sorted subsets received about 0.2 ug genomic DNA, equal to about 30,000 T cell genomes. Purified libraries were quantified with a Qubit 3.0 fluorometer, sized on a Bioanalyzer 2100, and re-quantified with the KAPA Library Quantification kit. Every immunoSEQ 96-well plate was sequenced on a dedicated single-read 150-cycle Illumina NextSeq 550 flow cell. As for the authors' bioinformatics: Because the immunoSEQ output held only junctional sequences and lacked quality scores, the filtering could not match the filtering applied to full-length reads. To assign V/J genes and CDR3, sequences were annotated using PyIR, a Python wrapper for IgBLAST v1.9, with IMGT germline references. Reads were removed for weak V/J assignments (E-value above 1e-6), missing CDR3, stop codons, out-of-frame junctions, or ambiguous translated residues. V3J clonotypes were defined as sequences sharing an identical inferred V gene, J gene, and CDR3 amino acid sequence. Percentage overlap between repertoires was computed as shared unique clonotypes divided by the size of the smaller repertoire. RTK rarefaction, the Chao1 estimator, and Recon v2.1 estimates of unobserved clonotypes were used to assess repertoire richness. Generation probabilities for all TCRbeta clonotypes obtained by the gDNA method from a few donors were computed using OLGA. TCRdb stores this immuneACCESS table with in-frame sequences only. Part of the clones is absent; in the studies checked, under half of the shortfall reflects unresolved V genes, and no reason is known for the rest. V and J calls plus clone size are reproduced from that table; the DNA served to infer D and trimming. A total of about 580,000 clones appear in this sample, about 98% of them only once. Of the sample, 0.3% is held by the ten largest clones.

In regard to this clone: This receptor's antigen is unknown. No base quality values were provided; no much bigger clone lies one nucleotide off.

The TCR originated in a man younger than 45 in good health. The specimen sequenced was naive CD8+ T cells sorted from blood. The sample's cell subset or site label, decoded: CD45RA+CCR7+. The chain couples TRBV7-9 to TRBJ1-5, with 7 bases matching TRBD1. Read as DNA, the sequence is TGTGCCAGCAGCTTAGAAGACAGGGTGGATCAGCCCCAGCATTTT. This translates into CASSLEDRVDQPQHF.